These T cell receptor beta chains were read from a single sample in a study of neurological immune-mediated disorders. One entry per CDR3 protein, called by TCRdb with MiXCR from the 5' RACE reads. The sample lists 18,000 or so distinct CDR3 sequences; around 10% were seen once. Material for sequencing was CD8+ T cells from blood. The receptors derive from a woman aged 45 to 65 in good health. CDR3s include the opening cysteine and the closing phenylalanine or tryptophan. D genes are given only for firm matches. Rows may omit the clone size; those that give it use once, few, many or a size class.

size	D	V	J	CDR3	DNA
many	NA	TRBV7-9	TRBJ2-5	CASSHPGRGQETQYF	TGTGCCAGCAGCCACCCCGGCAGGGGTCAAGAGACCCAGTACTTC
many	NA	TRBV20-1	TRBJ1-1	CSARIRDGTEAFF	TGCAGTGCTAGAATCAGGGACGGGACTGAAGCTTTCTTT
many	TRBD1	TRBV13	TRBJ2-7	CASSSDGTGPYEQYF	TGTGCCAGCAGCTCCGATGGGACAGGACCCTACGAGCAGTACTTC
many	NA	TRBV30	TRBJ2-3	CAWRRGSQSTDTQYF	TGTGCCTGGCGAAGGGGGTCTCAGAGCACAGATACGCAGTATTTT
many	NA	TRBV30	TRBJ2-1	CAWSVVSNEQFF	TGTGCCTGGAGTGTGGTGTCGAATGAGCAGTTCTTC
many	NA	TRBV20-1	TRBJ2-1	CSASTGGRGPYNEQFF	TGCAGTGCTAGTACCGGGGGTCGGGGGCCCTACAATGAGCAGTTCTTC
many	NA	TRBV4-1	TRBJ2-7	CASSQERGATYEQYF	TGCGCCAGCAGCCAAGAACGGGGAGCCACCTACGAGCAGTACTTC
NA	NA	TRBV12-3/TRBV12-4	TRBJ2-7	CASSIYLCSVELQAPYEQYF	NA
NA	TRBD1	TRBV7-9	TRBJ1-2	CASSFLPGQGADYGYTF	TGTGCCAGCAGCTTCCTGCCGGGACAGGGTGCTGACTATGGCTACACCTTC
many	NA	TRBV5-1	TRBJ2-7	CASSLEDFEQYF	TGCGCCAGCAGCTTGGAGGACTTCGAGCAGTACTTC
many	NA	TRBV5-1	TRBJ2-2	CASSLGPTNTGELFF	TGCGCCAGCAGCTTGGGACCAACGAACACCGGGGAGCTGTTTTTT
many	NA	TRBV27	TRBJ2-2	CASSPPLGNNTGELFF	TGTGCCAGCAGTCCTCCCCTCGGGAACAACACCGGGGAGCTGTTTTTT
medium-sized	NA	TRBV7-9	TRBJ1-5	CASGGPLGEPQHF	TGTGCCAGCGGAGGGCCACTCGGGGAGCCCCAGCATTTT
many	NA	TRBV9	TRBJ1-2	CASSVSRADGNYGYTF	TGTGCCAGCAGCGTATCTAGGGCCGACGGGAACTATGGCTACACCTTC
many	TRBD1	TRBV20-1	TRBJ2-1	CSARGAGQGYNEQFF	TGCAGTGCTAGAGGTGCTGGACAGGGTTATAATGAGCAGTTCTTC
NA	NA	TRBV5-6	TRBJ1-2	CASLIRGSSGGYTF	TGTGCCAGCCTCATCCGAGGCAGTTCCGGGGGCTACACCTTC
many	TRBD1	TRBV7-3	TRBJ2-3	CASSKTGGGWTDTQYF	TGTGCCAGCAGCAAGACAGGGGGGGGTTGGACAGATACGCAGTATTTT
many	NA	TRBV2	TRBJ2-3	CASNGGYATDTQYF	TGTGCCAGCAATGGCGGTTACGCCACAGATACGCAGTATTTT
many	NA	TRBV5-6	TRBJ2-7	CASSLGQSFYEQYF	TGTGCCAGCAGCTTGGGACAGTCATTCTACGAGCAGTACTTC
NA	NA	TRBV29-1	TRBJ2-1	CSVEGSGLSYNEQFF	TGCAGCGTTGAAGGTTCGGGACTGAGCTACAATGAGCAGTTCTTC
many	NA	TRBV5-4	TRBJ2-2	CASSWTAGELFF	TGTGCCAGCAGCTGGACAGCCGGGGAGCTGTTTTTT
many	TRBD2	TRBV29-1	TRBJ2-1	CSVAGLAGAYNEQFF	TGCAGCGTTGCCGGACTAGCGGGAGCCTACAATGAGCAGTTCTTC
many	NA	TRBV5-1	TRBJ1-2	CASSLGELDGYTF	TGCGCCAGCAGCTTGGGGGAGCTCGATGGCTACACCTTC
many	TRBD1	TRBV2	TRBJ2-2	CASSSGTVSPGELFF	TGTGCCAGCAGTTCCGGGACAGTATCCCCCGGGGAGCTGTTTTTT
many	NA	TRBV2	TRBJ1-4	CASTTGRTNEKLFF	TGTGCCAGCACAACAGGGAGGACTAATGAAAAACTGTTTTTT
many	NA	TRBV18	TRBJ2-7	CASSPPDSAYEQYF	TGTGCCAGCTCACCACCGGATTCAGCCTACGAGCAGTACTTC
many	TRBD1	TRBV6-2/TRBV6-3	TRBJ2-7	CASSYRDRDYSYEQYF	TGTGCCAGCAGTTACCGGGACAGGGACTACTCCTACGAGCAGTACTTC
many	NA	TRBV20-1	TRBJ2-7	CSAPDRGQSSYEQYF	TGCAGTGCTCCCGATCGCGGACAGAGCTCCTACGAGCAGTACTTC
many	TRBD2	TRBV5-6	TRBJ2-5	CASSLGLAGVETQYF	TGTGCCAGCAGCCTGGGACTAGCGGGCGTCGAGACCCAGTACTTC
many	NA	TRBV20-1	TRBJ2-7	CSARDLRGQTYEQYF	TGCAGTGCTAGAGATCTTAGGGGACAAACCTACGAGCAGTACTTC
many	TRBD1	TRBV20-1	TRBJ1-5	CSARDRDSIHQPQHF	TGCAGTGCTAGAGACCGGGACAGTATCCATCAGCCCCAGCATTTT
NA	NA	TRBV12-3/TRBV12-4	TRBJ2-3	CAVSAGTLPDTQYF	TGTGCCGTCTCGGCGGGGACATTACCAGATACGCAGTATTTT
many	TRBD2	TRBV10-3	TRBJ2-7	CAISQGLAGGEQYF	TGTGCCATCAGCCAGGGACTAGCGGGAGGGGAGCAGTACTTC
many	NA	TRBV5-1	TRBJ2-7	CASSLAGSLYEQYF	TGCGCCAGCAGCTTGGCTGGCAGCCTCTACGAGCAGTACTTC
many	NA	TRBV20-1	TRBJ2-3	CSASPIPLTDTQYF	TGCAGTGCTAGTCCCATTCCTCTCACAGATACGCAGTATTTT
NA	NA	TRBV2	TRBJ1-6	CASSGSRGNSPLHF	TGTGCCAGCAGTGGGTCCAGGGGTAATTCACCCCTCCACTTT
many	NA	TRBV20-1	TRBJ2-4	CRTPVASAKNIQYF	TGCAGAACCCCGGTCGCCTCGGCCAAAAACATTCAGTACTTC
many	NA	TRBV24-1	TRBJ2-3	CATSDLGTRGFTDTQYF	TGTGCCACCAGTGATTTGGGAACCCGGGGGTTCACAGATACGCAGTATTTT
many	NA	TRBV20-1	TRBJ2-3	CSARDPGTSEPDTQYF	TGCAGTGCTAGAGATCCCGGGACTTCCGAACCAGATACGCAGTATTTT
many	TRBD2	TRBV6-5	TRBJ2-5	CASSPGSGTQETQYF	TGTGCCAGCAGTCCTGGTAGCGGGACACAAGAGACCCAGTACTTC
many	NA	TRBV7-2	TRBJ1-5	CASSPYRGNQPQHF	TGTGCCAGCAGCCCGTACAGGGGCAATCAGCCCCAGCATTTT
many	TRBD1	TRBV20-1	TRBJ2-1	CSASPGQGNYNEQFF	TGCAGTGCTAGCCCCGGACAGGGGAACTACAATGAGCAGTTCTTC
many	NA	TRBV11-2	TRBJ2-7	CASSSGSVSYEQYF	TGTGCCAGCAGCTCTGGCAGCGTCTCCTACGAGCAGTACTTC
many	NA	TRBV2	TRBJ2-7	CASSGSTDRSYEQYF	TGTGCCAGCAGTGGTTCGACCGACCGTTCCTACGAGCAGTACTTC
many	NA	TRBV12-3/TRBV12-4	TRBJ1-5	CASSLSSPEEQPQHF	TGTGCCAGCAGTTTATCAAGCCCTGAAGAACAGCCCCAGCATTTT
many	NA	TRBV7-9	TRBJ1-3	CASSSPTAPSSGNTIYF	TGTGCCAGCAGCTCTCCGACAGCCCCCTCCTCTGGAAACACCATATATTTT
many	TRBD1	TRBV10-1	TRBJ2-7	CASSRDSASYEQYF	TGCGCCAGCAGTAGGGACAGTGCCTCCTACGAGCAGTACTTC
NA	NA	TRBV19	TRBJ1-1	CASSIVGVLEGTEAFF	TGTGCCAGTAGTATAGTGGGGGTCCTGGAGGGCACTGAAGCTTTCTTT
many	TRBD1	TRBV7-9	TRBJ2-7	CASSENPGTGKIGAYYEQYF	TGTGCCAGCAGCGAGAACCCCGGGACAGGGAAAATCGGGGCGTACTACGAGCAGTACTTC
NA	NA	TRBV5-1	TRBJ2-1	CASWSLGANEQFF	TGCGCCAGCTGGTCCTTAGGGGCCAATGAGCAGTTCTTC
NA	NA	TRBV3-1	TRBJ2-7	CASSQGHREIYEQYF	TGTGCCAGCAGCCAAGGCCACAGAGAGATCTACGAGCAGTACTTC
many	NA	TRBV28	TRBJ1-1	CASRSRERTEAFF	TGTGCCAGCAGGTCCCGGGAGAGAACTGAAGCTTTCTTT
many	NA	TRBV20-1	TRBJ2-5	CSARDGGRGETQYF	TGCAGTGCTAGAGATGGGGGGCGCGGGGAGACCCAGTACTTC